This is a list of T cell receptor beta chains from one sample in a study of OX40 agonist ivuxolimab in advanced cancers. Produced via immunoSEQ multiplex PCR; TCRdb's table is partial and in-frame only. The sample lists tens of thousands of clones; approximately 81% were seen once. The sequences come from CD4+ or CD8+ T cells sorted from blood, collected in a trial of the OX40 agonist ivuxolimab. These receptors came from an adult with an advanced solid tumor such as melanoma, head and neck, liver or kidney cancer. Both conserved end residues are part of each CDR3. The D gene is left open where the match is weak. Clone size is shown for a subset of rows, as once, few, many or a class of expanded clone.

J | D | size | V | CDR3 | DNA
TRBJ2-7 | . | once | TRBV28 | CASRQGGSSYEQYF | TGTGCCAGCAGACAAGGGGGGAGCTCCTACGAGCAGTACTTC
TRBJ2-5 | . | . | TRBV5-1 | CASSLGPGGGQETQYF | TGCGCCAGCAGCTTGGGACCAGGGGGGGGACAAGAGACCCAGTACTTC
TRBJ2-2 | . | . | TRBV5-1 | CASSGGLSNTGELFF | TGCGCCAGCAGCGGGGGTCTTAGCAACACCGGGGAGCTGTTTTTT
TRBJ2-5 | TRBD2 | . | TRBV7-2 | CASSLAPAGGRETQYF | TGTGCCAGCAGCTTAGCGCCAGCGGGGGGTAGAGAGACCCAGTACTTC
TRBJ2-7 | TRBD2 | . | TRBV27 | CASSPQTSGRPSYEQYF | TGTGCCAGCAGTCCGCAGACTAGCGGGAGGCCCTCCTACGAGCAGTACTTC
TRBJ2-3 | . | few | TRBV14 | CASSQSGRHTQYF | TGTGCCAGCAGCCAGTCTGGGAGGCATACGCAGTATTTT
TRBJ1-2 | . | . | TRBV7-6 | CASSPEGGSVYTF | TGTGCCAGCAGCCCAGAAGGGGGGTCTGTCTACACCTTC
TRBJ1-1 | . | . | TRBV18 | CASSPQGKSTEAFF | TGTGCCAGCTCACCACAAGGGAAAAGTACTGAAGCTTTCTTT
TRBJ2-5 | TRBD2 | . | TRBV5-1 | CASSLGLAEPGETQYF | TGCGCCAGCAGCTTGGGACTAGCGGAGCCGGGAGAGACCCAGTACTTC
TRBJ2-3 | TRBD2 | . | TRBV7-2 | CASSLSSGRGADTQYF | TGTGCCAGCAGCTTGTCTAGCGGGAGGGGGGCAGATACGCAGTATTTT
TRBJ1-4 | . | . | TRBV5-6 | CASSWRGPNEKLFF | TGTGCCAGCAGCTGGAGGGGACCTAATGAAAAACTGTTTTTT
TRBJ2-1 | TRBD2 | once | TRBV5-1 | CASSVTGGAPEQFF | TGCGCCAGCAGCGTTACGGGGGGGGCCCCTGAGCAGTTCTTC
TRBJ2-5 | TRBD1 | . | TRBV7-6 | CASSLEQGLQETQYF | TGTGCCAGCAGCTTGGAACAGGGGCTCCAAGAGACCCAGTACTTC
TRBJ1-2 | TRBD1 | . | TRBV5-1 | CASSSDRGRDGYTF | TGCGCCAGCAGCTCGGACAGGGGGCGGGATGGCTACACCTTC
TRBJ2-1 | TRBD1 | . | TRBV7-6 | CASSSSPGQGADEQFF | TGTGCCAGCAGTTCGTCCCCGGGACAGGGGGCTGATGAGCAGTTCTTC
TRBJ2-7 | TRBD2 | . | TRBV7-2 | CASSLKGTSAGYEQYF | TGTGCCAGCAGCTTAAAGGGGACTAGCGCGGGCTACGAGCAGTACTTC
TRBJ2-7 | TRBD1 | . | TRBV2 | CAIRDRGQRYEQYF | TGTGCCATCCGGGACAGGGGGCAGAGATACGAGCAGTACTTC
TRBJ2-7 | . | . | TRBV15 | CATSRDRQVDEQYF | TGTGCCACCAGCAGAGATAGGCAGGTCGACGAGCAGTACTTC
TRBJ1-5 | . | once | TRBV6-5 | CASSGLLKQPQHF | TGTGCCAGCAGTGGTTTATTGAAGCAGCCCCAGCATTTT
TRBJ1-2 | . | . | TRBV28 | CASSLGQIGYGYTF | TGTGCCAGCAGTTTGGGGCAGATTGGCTATGGCTACACCTTC